Listed here are 32 T cell receptor beta chains from one sample, sequenced in a study of Ad26.COV2.S vaccination and SARS-CoV-2 variants. TCRdb keeps only in-frame clones here, not all; method: immunoSEQ multiplex PCR. The data contain 410,000 or so clones, around 92% of them seen just once; the ten biggest clones take up approximately 1.6%. Stated treatment: approximately 18 received Ad26.COV2.S at low or high dose, single or two shots; a few received placebo; per-sample allocation not given. Day 63 following the first vaccine or placebo injection was when the samples were taken. This material consisted of peripheral blood, taken in a trial of Ad26.COV2.S vaccine versus placebo. The receptors here all came from a person between 18 and 65 years old who received the Ad26.COV2.S COVID-19 vaccine or a placebo.

V usage is TRBV4-1 and J usage is TRBJ2-1; 10 bases map to TRBD2. Germline CDR1 MGHRA, CDR2 YSYEKL. Unmatched junction bases numbered 6, after V lost 4 bases and J lost 0 bases. CDR3 length: 17 residues. The CDR3 region is CASSRNSGGSSYNEQFF. The CDR3 DNA sequence: TGCGCCAGCAGCCGTAATAGCGGGGGGTCCTCCTACAATGAGCAGTTCTTC.

The chain employs TRBV27 and TRBJ2-3, with 14 nucleotides matching TRBD2. The CDR3 length is 17 residues. V lost 5 bases to trimming and J lost 4 bases; unmatched junction nucleotides: 8. Germline V lookup: CDR1 MNHEY, CDR2 SMNVEV (reference sequence). Written as DNA, the CDR3 is TGTGCCAGCAGTCTAAATCGACTAGCGGGGGGGCCAGATACGCAGTATTTT. It encodes CASSLNRLAGGPDTQYF.

The CDR3 nucleotides read TGTGCCAGCAGTAGGGCTGCCTACGAGCAGTACTTC. Translation gives CASSRAAYEQYF. This chain connects TRBV28 to TRBJ2-7; no reliable D call. CDR1 is MDHEN, CDR2 SYDVKM, per germline. CDR3 length equals 12 residues. Trimming removed 5 bases from V and 2 bases from J, with 7 bases in between.

J is TRBJ2-1 and V is TRBV7-2; D is possibly TRBD1 (5 bases). Germline loops: CDR1 SGHTA, CDR2 FQGNSA. The CDR3 is made up of 16 amino acids. V was cut by 4 bases and J by 8 bases, with 21 bases left in between. For the CDR3, the DNA is TGTGCCAGCAGCTACACGAGTATGGGGCCGGGCGATGAGCAGTTCTTC. It codes for CASSYTSMGPGDEQFF.

The V call is TRBV9, the J call TRBJ1-1; 8 bases map to TRBD1. Per germline, CDR1 SGDLS and CDR2 YYNGEE. V shed 2 bases and J 1 base; nucleotides not matched to a gene: 4. This CDR3 contains 15 residues. CDR3 bases: TGTGCCAGCAGCGTTAGGACAGGGAAGAACACTGAAGCTTTCTTT. Translating gives CASSVRTGKNTEAFF.

The genes are TRBV6-4 and TRBJ2-1; 14 positions agree with TRBD2. The germline gives CDR1 MRHNA, CDR2 SNTAGT. The CDR3 contains 15 residues. Trimming cost V 3 bases and J 9 bases; bases outside gene matches: 4. As DNA, the CDR3 is TGTGCCAGCAGTGAGACTAGCGGGGGGGTAAGTGAGCAGTTCTTC. Protein sequence: CASSETSGGVSEQFF.

The chain couples TRBV30 to TRBJ2-5; a possible D gene is TRBD1 (5 bases). The V gene lost 0 bases and the J gene lost 5 bases, with 13 bases spanning the gap. This CDR3 region has 14 residues. Germline CDR1 reads GTSNPN; CDR2 reads SVGIG (reference sequence). CDR3 bases: TGTGCCTGGAGTGTTTGGGGCAGGGTGGAGACCCAGTACTTC. It specifies CAWSVWGRVETQYF.

The CDR3 DNA follows: TGTGCCACCAGTGGTTCGGACATTTACAATGAGCAGTTCTTC. It translates to CATSGSDIYNEQFF. This chain links TRBV24-1 with TRBJ2-1; D might be TRBD1 (5 bases). V was pared by 5 bases and J by 4 bases, with 11 bases between. Looked up from germline, CDR1 is KGHDR and CDR2 is SFDVKD. The CDR3 contains 14 residues.

This sequence joins TRBV6-5 and TRBJ1-5; unclear D gene. This CDR3 has 13 residues. From germline, CDR1 is MNHEY and CDR2 SVGAGI. V lost 7 bases, J lost 3 bases, and 10 bases lay in between. The CDR3 bases are TGTGCCAGCAATCGGATAATCAATCAGCCCCAGCATTTT. This sequence encodes CASNRIINQPQHF.

This chain uses TRBV6-5 with TRBJ2-3; no definite D call. V shed 2 bases and J shed 3 bases, with 9 bases lying between them. The CDR3 runs 14 residues. Germline CDR1 and CDR2: MNHEY and SVGAGI. The CDR3 nucleotides read TGTGCCAGCAGTTACCCTGGGATAACAGATACGCAGTATTTT. Protein sequence: CASSYPGITDTQYF.

This clone was detected only once. In the same sample, other DNA sequences code for this CDR3. The gene calls are TRBV19 and TRBJ1-1, with unresolved D. Trimming stripped 5 bases from V and 1 base from J, with 5 bases between. The germline gives CDR1 LNHDA, CDR2 SQIVND (reference sequence). This CDR3 spans 12 amino acids. The CDR3 loop is CASSPGNTEAFF. CDR3 DNA sequence: TGTGCCAGTAGTCCAGGGAACACTGAAGCTTTCTTT.

The V and J genes are TRBV27 and TRBJ2-1, with unresolved D. The V gene's germline CDR1 is MNHEY and CDR2 SMNVEV (reference sequence). The V end was cut by 3 bases, the J end by 5 bases, with 5 bases between. This CDR3 has 12 amino acids. Here the CDR3 reads CASSFNHNEQFF. CDR3 sequence (DNA): TGTGCCAGCAGTTTCAATCACAATGAGCAGTTCTTC.

The chain combines TRBV6-5 with TRBJ1-2; maybe TRBD1 (5 bases). CDR3 length equals 15 residues. Between the trimmed V and J ends, which lost 0 bases and 2 bases, there was a span of 10 bases. Germline V gene data show CDR1 as MNHEY and CDR2 as SVGAGI. For the CDR3, the DNA is TGTGCCAGCAGTTACTCGAGCAGGGCGAACTATGGCTACACCTTC. Translating it yields CASSYSSRANYGYTF.

The J gene is TRBJ1-2, the V gene TRBV10-3; no firm D call. CDR1 and CDR2 (germline): ENHRY, SYGVKD. The CDR3 spans 16 residues. V dropped 10 bases and J dropped 6 bases, with 27 bases sitting between them. The CDR3 spells CATRTGSRIVSDGYTF. CDR3 DNA: TGTGCCACCAGAACCGGGAGCCGTATAGTTTCGGATGGCTACACCTTC.

The chain employs TRBV11-2 and TRBJ2-3, with 11 bases matching TRBD2. The germline CDR1 and CDR2 sequences are SGHAT and FQNNGV. With V trimmed by 4 bases and J by 5 bases, 8 bases remained unmatched. The CDR3 has 16 amino acids. The CDR3 region is CASSSNSGGALDTQYF. The CDR3 DNA reads TGTGCCAGCAGCTCCAATAGCGGGGGGGCCTTAGATACGCAGTATTTT.

This clone came up once. This chain connects TRBV6-5 to TRBJ1-3; D is possibly TRBD1 (5 bases). The CDR3 is made up of 15 amino acids. V was trimmed by 6 bases and J by 0 bases, leaving 12 bases between them. Germline V CDR1 and CDR2: MNHEY, SVGAGI. Written as DNA, the CDR3 is TGTGCCAGCAGATCCGACAGCTACTCTGGAAACACCATATATTTT. Protein: CASRSDSYSGNTIYF.

The chain couples TRBV28 to TRBJ2-3; 15 nucleotides match TRBD2. The junction had 0 bases not matched to a gene; V was cut back by 2 bases and J by 3 bases. The CDR3 sequence is 16 residues long. In germline, CDR1 is MDHEN, CDR2 SYDVKM. The CDR3 bases are TGTGCCAGCAGTTTAGGGACTAGCGGGGGGACAGATACGCAGTATTTT. This gives the protein CASSLGTSGGTDTQYF. The whole variable domain, filled in from reference TRBV28 and TRBJ2-3, reads DVKVTQSSRYLVKRTGEKVFLECVQDMDHENMFWYRQDPGLGLRLIYFSYDVKMKEKGDIPEGYSVSREKKERFSLILESASTNQTSMYLCASSLGTSGGTDTQYFGPGTRLTVL.

This chain uses TRBV18 with TRBJ1-1, with D maybe TRBD1 (6 bases). CDR3 size: 16 residues. Germline CDR1 KGHSH, CDR2 LQKENI. With 4 bases removed from V and 3 bases from J, the gap between germline ends came to 18 bases. Written as DNA, the CDR3 is TGTGCCAGCTCACTAACGCGGACAGTTACAGACACTGAAGCTTTCTTT. Its protein product is CASSLTRTVTDTEAFF. The full variable domain, in which reference TRBV18 and TRBJ1-1 provide the parts outside the CDR3, is NAGVMQNPRHLVRRRGQEARLRCSPMKGHSHVYWYRQLPEEGLKFMVYLQKENIIDESGMPKERFSAEFPKEGPSILRIQQVVRGDSAAYFCASSLTRTVTDTEAFFGQGTRLTVV.

This chain connects TRBV24-1 to TRBJ2-7, with D maybe TRBD1 (6 bases). V was pared by 4 bases and J by 1 base, with 7 bases between. The CDR3 runs to 13 residues. CDR1 is KGHDR and CDR2 is SFDVKD in the germline V gene. Here the CDR3 DNA reads TGTGCCACCAGTGACGGACAGTCCTACGAGCAGTACTTC. It codes for CATSDGQSYEQYF.

The chain joins TRBV5-8 to TRBJ2-1; 9 bases are a match to TRBD2. Germline CDR1 and CDR2: SGHTS and YDEGEE. The junction had 4 bases not matched to a gene; V was cut back by 7 bases and J by 5 bases. The CDR3 covers 13 residues. CDR3 in DNA: TGTGCCAGCGGAGCGGGGGGAAACAATGAGCAGTTCTTC. Protein sequence: CASGAGGNNEQFF.

The genes are TRBV28 and TRBJ2-7, with TRBD2 identical over 7 bases. This CDR3 has 14 amino acids. V was pared by 7 bases and J by 1 base, with 7 bases of the junction left unmatched. CDR1 and CDR2 from the germline V gene are MDHEN and SYDVKM. CDR3 sequence: CASKYRGGSYEQYF. CDR3 in DNA: TGTGCCAGCAAATACCGCGGGGGTTCCTACGAGCAGTACTTC.

The rearrangement joins TRBV30 to TRBJ1-3; D may be TRBD1 (5 bases). Looked up from germline, CDR1 is GTSNPN and CDR2 is SVGIG (reference sequence). The CDR3 loop spans 13 amino acids. V was shortened by 3 bases and J by 4 bases, with 10 bases between the two germline ends. CDR3 nucleotides: TGTGCCTGGAGGGGACCAGGGGGAAACACCATATATTTT. It is translated as CAWRGPGGNTIYF.

The V call is TRBV29-1, the J call TRBJ2-2; D may be TRBD1 (6 bases). The CDR3 length is 15 residues. Trimming shortened V by 3 bases and J by 5 bases, and 16 bases separated the two germline ends. Germline loops: CDR1 SQVTM, CDR2 ANQGSEA. The chain's CDR3 is CSVEALGARTGELFF. CDR3 nucleotides: TGCAGCGTTGAGGCGTTGGGGGCGCGTACCGGGGAGCTGTTTTTT.

The rearrangement uses TRBV6-6 and TRBJ2-2; 8 nucleotides align to TRBD2. The trim removed 5 bases at V and 5 bases at J, leaving 16 bases unmatched. Germline V lookup: CDR1 MNHNY, CDR2 SVGAGI (reference sequence). The CDR3 loop spans 18 amino acids. CDR3 residues: CASSPFGTIAGPTGELFF. The CDR3 DNA reads as TGTGCCAGCAGTCCCTTCGGCACCATAGCGGGACCGACCGGGGAGCTGTTTTTT.

The chain carries TRBV5-6 and TRBJ1-4, with D uncertain. The CDR3 is 13 residues long. The germline V and J ends were trimmed by 3 bases and 5 bases, with 8 bases remaining between them. Germline CDR1 and CDR2: SGHDT and YYEEEE. The CDR3 bases are TGTGCCAGCAGCTCGCTAGGAAATGAAAAACTGTTTTTT. It codes for CASSSLGNEKLFF. The entire variable domain, with the rest obtained from reference TRBV5-6 and TRBJ1-4, is as follows: DAGVTQSPTHLIKTRGQQVTLRCSPKSGHDTVSWYQQALGQGPQFIFQYYEEEERQRGNFPDRFSGHQFPNYSSELNVNALLLGDSALYLCASSSLGNEKLFFGSGTQLSVL.

J is TRBJ1-5 and V is TRBV7-9; D not certain. CDR3 size: 12 residues. Trimming left V 3 bases short and J 7 bases short, with 7 bases between. CDR1 SEHNR and CDR2 FQNEAQ come from the germline V gene (reference sequence). As DNA, the CDR3 is TGTGCCAGCAGCTTCACGGGGCAGCCCCAGCATTTT. Protein sequence: CASSFTGQPQHF.

The chain links TRBV9 to TRBJ2-2, with 11 positions matching TRBD2. CDR3 length: 18 residues. Germline CDR1 reads SGDLS; CDR2 reads YYNGEE. Germline trimming cut 3 bases from V and 2 bases from J; bases unmatched to any gene: 9. The chain's CDR3 is CASSESGLAGGNTGELFF. The DNA for the CDR3 is TGTGCCAGCAGCGAATCGGGGCTAGCGGGGGGAAACACCGGGGAGCTGTTTTTT. The complete variable domain, with remaining parts taken from reference TRBV9 and TRBJ2-2, reads DSGVTQTPKHLITATGQRVTLRCSPRSGDLSVYWYQQSLDQGLQFLIQYYNGEERAKGNILERFSAQQFPDLHSELNLSSLELGDSALYFCASSESGLAGGNTGELFFGEGSRLTVL.

The rearrangement uses TRBV2 and TRBJ1-1; 7 bases match TRBD1. V shed 4 bases and J 1 base; nucleotides not matched to a gene: 3. Germline CDR1 is SNHLY and CDR2 is FYNNEI. The length of the CDR3 is 14 residues. CDR3 in DNA: TGTGCCAGCAGTGTAAGGGACAGGAACACTGAAGCTTTCTTT. Translated: CASSVRDRNTEAFF.

This sequence joins TRBV4-3 and TRBJ2-1; possibly TRBD2 for D (5 bases). In germline, CDR1 is LGHNA, CDR2 YSLEER. Trimming cost V 0 bases and J 1 base, with 13 bases left between them. CDR3 length: 17 amino acids. The CDR3 region is CASSQDIERTSYNEQFF. The CDR3 DNA reads as TGCGCCAGCAGCCAAGATATTGAGCGGACTTCCTACAATGAGCAGTTCTTC.

The CDR3 reads CASSLVETYEQYF. In DNA, the CDR3 is TGTGCCAGCAGCTTAGTAGAAACCTACGAGCAGTACTTC. The chain joins TRBV7-8 to TRBJ2-7; D remains unclear. V gave up 1 base and J gave up 2 bases, with 6 bases separating them. This CDR3 has 13 amino acids. Per the germline V gene, CDR1 is SGHVS and CDR2 is FQNEAQ.

This chain uses TRBV21-1 with TRBJ2-3; TRBD1, the D gene given by the table, was not confirmed from the DNA. TRBV21-1 constitutes a pseudogene. CDR3 length: 18 residues. CDR3 bases: TGTGCCAGCAGCAAATTGTTCAAGAGGGACATCCACACAGATACGCAGTATTTT. Translation: CASSKLFKRDIHTDTQYF.

This sequence joins TRBV3-1 (or the pseudogene TRBV3-2) and TRBJ1-1; no clear D. The germline gives CDR1 LGHDT, CDR2 YNNKEL (reference sequence). Trimming cost V 0 bases and J 0 bases, with 8 bases left between them. The CDR3 is 15 residues long. The CDR3 DNA sequence: TGTGCCAGCAGCCAAGATCACGGAATGAACACTGAAGCTTTCTTT. This translates into CASSQDHGMNTEAFF.